Described below is a single T cell receptor (beta chain) sequence and its context. The antigen is unknown. Using RNA transcripts as the source, TCR beta CDR3 regions were amplified. When the TCR CDR3 underwent first-round RT-PCR, the HTBI primer set was used. Using its own MiXCR run on the multiplex PCR reads, TCRdb lists one record per CDR3 protein. The sample yields 550,000 to 700,000 distinct CDR3 sequences, about 14% seen once. Enrolled ophthalmopathy patients presented with a Clinical Activity Score of at least 3, a NOSPECS grade of at least 4, and disease duration under 3 months. The CDR3 is 15 residues long. With 3 bases removed from V and 1 base from J, the gap between germline ends came to 12 bases. The sample comes from a study of T cells in Graves' hyperthyroidism and ophthalmopathy. Overall study results and limits: Ophthalmopathy stood apart from stable hyperthyroidism in a 13 V-J model.

The specimen sequenced was blood. J is TRBJ1-2 and V is TRBV12-3 or TRBV12-4; D call uncertain. This receptor was obtained from a woman in her thirties or forties with Graves' ophthalmopathy. The CDR3 spells CASSLAGPFNYGYTF. Written as DNA, the CDR3 is TGTGCCAGCAGTTTGGCTGGGCCCTTTAACTATGGCTACACCTTC.